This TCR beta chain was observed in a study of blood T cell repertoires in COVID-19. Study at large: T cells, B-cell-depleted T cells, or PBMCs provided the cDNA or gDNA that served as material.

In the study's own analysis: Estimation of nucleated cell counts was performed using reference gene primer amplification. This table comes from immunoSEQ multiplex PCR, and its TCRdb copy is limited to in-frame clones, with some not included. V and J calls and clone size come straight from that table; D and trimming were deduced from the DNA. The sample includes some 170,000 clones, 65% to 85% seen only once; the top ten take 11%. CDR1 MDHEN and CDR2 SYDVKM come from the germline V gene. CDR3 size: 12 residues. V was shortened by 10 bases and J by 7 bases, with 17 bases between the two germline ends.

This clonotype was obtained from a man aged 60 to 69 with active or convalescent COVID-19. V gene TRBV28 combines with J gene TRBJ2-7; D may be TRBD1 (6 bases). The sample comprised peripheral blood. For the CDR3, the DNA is TGTGCCACCCATCGACAGGCTGGGGAGCAGTACTTC. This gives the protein CATHRQAGEQYF.